This TCR beta chain emerged from a study of cytomegalovirus exposure and HLA in healthy donors. The PCR used 60 Vbeta and 13 Jbeta primers. TCRdb's table, derived via immunoSEQ multiplex PCR, lists solely in-frame clones and lacks some. The table lists about 180,000 clones, around four fifths of them singletons. The V end was cut by 1 base, the J end by 9 bases, with 10 bases between. The CDR3 has 13 amino acids. Germline V gene lookup returns CDR1 SGHAT and CDR2 FQNNGV. Sample: PBMCs. This chain links TRBV11-2 with TRBJ2-1, with D unresolved. The TCR was taken from an older woman in good health and CMV-seropositive. The DNA for the CDR3 is TGTGCCAGCAGCTTAGCTCCCCTTCTTGAGCAGTTCTTC. As protein: CASSLAPLLEQFF.